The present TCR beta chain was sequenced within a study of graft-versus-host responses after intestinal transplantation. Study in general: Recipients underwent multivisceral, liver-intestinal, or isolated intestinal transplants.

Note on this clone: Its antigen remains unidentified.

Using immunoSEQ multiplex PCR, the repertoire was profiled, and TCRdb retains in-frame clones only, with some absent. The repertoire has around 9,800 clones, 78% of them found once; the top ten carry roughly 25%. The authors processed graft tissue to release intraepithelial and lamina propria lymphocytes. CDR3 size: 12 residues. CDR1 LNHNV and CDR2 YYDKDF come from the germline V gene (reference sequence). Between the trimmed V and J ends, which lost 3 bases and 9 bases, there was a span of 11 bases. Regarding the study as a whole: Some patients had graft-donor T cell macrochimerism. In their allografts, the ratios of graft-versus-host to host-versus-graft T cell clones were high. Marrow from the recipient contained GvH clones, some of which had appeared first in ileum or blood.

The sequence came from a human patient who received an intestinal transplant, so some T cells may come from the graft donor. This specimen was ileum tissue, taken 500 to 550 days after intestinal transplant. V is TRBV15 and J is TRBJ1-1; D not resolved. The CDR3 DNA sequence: TGTGCCACCAGCAGCTTCGGGTTCCAAGCTTTCTTT. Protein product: CATSSFGFQAFF. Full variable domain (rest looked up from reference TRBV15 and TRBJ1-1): DAMVIQNPRYQVTQFGKPVTLSCSQTLNHNVMYWYQQKSSQAPKLLFHYYDKDFNNEADTPDNFQSRRPNTSFCFLDIRSPGLGDTAMYLCATSSFGFQAFFGQGTRLTVV.